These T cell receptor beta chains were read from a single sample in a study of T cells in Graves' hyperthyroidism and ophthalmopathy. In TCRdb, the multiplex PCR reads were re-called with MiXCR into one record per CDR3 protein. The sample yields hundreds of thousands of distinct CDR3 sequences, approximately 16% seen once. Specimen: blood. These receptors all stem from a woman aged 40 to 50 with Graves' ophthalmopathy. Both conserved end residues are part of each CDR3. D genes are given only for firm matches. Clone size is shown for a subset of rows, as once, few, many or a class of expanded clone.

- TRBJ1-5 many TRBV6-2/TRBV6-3 CASGDRQNQPQHF TGTGCCAGCGGCGACAGGCAAAATCAGCCCCAGCATTTT
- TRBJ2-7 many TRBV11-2 CASSLDYTGHEQYF TGTGCCAGCAGCTTAGATTACACAGGTCACGAGCAGTACTTC
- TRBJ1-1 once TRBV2 CASRRRTGEAFF TGTGCCAGCAGAAGGAGAACAGGTGAAGCTTTCTTT
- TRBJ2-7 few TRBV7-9 CASSLVGLIYEQYF TGTGCCAGCAGCTTAGTAGGATTGATCTACGAGCAGTACTTC
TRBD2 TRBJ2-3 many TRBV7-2 CASTPRAGGRADTQYF TGTGCCAGCACCCCCCGAGCGGGGGGGCGCGCAGATACGCAGTATTTT
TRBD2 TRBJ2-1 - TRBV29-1 CSVRTSGREYEQFF TGCAGCGTGAGGACTAGCGGGAGGGAATATGAGCAGTTCTTC
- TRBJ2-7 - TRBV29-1 CSAGVGASDEQYF TGCAGCGCCGGGGTCGGGGCAAGCGACGAGCAGTACTTC
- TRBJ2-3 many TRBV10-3 CAISEGRAADTQYF TGTGCCATCAGTGAGGGCAGGGCCGCAGATACGCAGTATTTT
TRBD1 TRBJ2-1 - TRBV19 CASRGRDRGPTTSLRGEQFF TGTGCCAGTAGGGGTCGAGACAGGGGGCCGACGACTTCTCTGAGGGGTGAGCAGTTCTTC
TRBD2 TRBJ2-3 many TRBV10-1 CASSDLLAGADTQYF TGCGCCAGCAGTGACCTACTAGCGGGAGCAGATACGCAGTATTTT
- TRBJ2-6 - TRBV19 CASSMLITGANVLTF TGTGCCAGTAGTATGTTGATAACTGGGGCCAACGTCCTGACTTTC
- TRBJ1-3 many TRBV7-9 CASSSIGHPGNTIYF TGTGCCAGCAGCTCGATTGGACACCCTGGAAACACCATATATTTT
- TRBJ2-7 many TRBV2 CASNGGVGVYEQYF TGTGCCAGCAACGGAGGAGTCGGGGTCTACGAGCAGTACTTC
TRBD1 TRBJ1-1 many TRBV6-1 CASSERAGGGNTEAFF TGTGCCAGCAGTGAACGGGCAGGGGGCGGGAACACTGAAGCTTTCTTT
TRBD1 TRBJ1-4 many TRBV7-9 CASSARDSNEKLFF TGTGCCAGCAGCGCCAGGGACAGTAATGAAAAACTGTTTTTT
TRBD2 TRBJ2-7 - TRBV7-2 CASSLQEGLAGPGQYF TGTGCCAGCAGCTTGCAGGAGGGACTAGCGGGGCCAGGGCAGTACTTC
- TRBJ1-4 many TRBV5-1 CASSLMGRVGEKLFF TGCGCCAGCAGCTTGATGGGCAGGGTCGGTGAAAAACTGTTTTTT
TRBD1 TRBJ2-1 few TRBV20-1 CSRDSNNEQFF TGCAGCCGGGACAGTAACAATGAGCAGTTCTTC
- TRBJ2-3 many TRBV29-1 CSVCEPSTDTQYF TGCAGCGTGTGCGAACCTAGCACAGATACGCAGTATTTT
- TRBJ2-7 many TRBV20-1 CSAWGRSSYEQYF TGCAGTGCCTGGGGACGGAGCTCCTACGAGCAGTACTTC
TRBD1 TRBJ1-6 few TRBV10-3 CAISETGTGQNSPLHF TGTGCCATCAGTGAGACGGGGACAGGGCAGAATTCACCCCTCCACTTT
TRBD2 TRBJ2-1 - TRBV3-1 CASSFLAGLAGAPSSYNEQFF TGTGCCAGCAGCTTCCTAGCCGGACTAGCGGGAGCCCCAAGCTCCTACAATGAGCAGTTCTTC
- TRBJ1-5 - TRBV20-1 CSAEVQVNQPQHF TGCAGTGCGGAAGTCCAGGTGAATCAGCCCCAGCATTTT
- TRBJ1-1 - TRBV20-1 CSASEGGGYTEAFF TGCAGTGCTTCGGAGGGGGGGGGGTACACTGAAGCTTTCTTT
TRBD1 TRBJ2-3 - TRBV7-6 CASSSWTGGFADTQYF TGTGCCAGCAGCTCCTGGACAGGGGGCTTCGCAGATACGCAGTATTTT
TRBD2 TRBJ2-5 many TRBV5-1 CASSSSPSSGQETQYF TGCGCCAGCAGCTCCTCCCCGTCTAGCGGCCAAGAGACCCAGTACTTC
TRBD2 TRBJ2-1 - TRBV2 CAGKTSGGSYNEQFF TGTGCCGGCAAGACTAGCGGGGGGTCCTACAATGAGCAGTTCTTC
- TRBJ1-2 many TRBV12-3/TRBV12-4 CASSGTTNYGYTF TGTGCCAGCAGTGGGACCACTAACTATGGCTACACCTTC